This T cell receptor (beta chain) originates from a study of CD8+CD57+ T cells in acquired aplastic anemia. The TCR beta profiling, which covered VDJ combination and CDR3 sequence, was carried out using genomic DNA as the template. TCRdb called the reads again in MiXCR, with one record for every CDR3 protein. The sample contains approximately 380,000 distinct CDR3 sequences, 65% to 75% of which appear only once. Germline assignment: CDR1 SGHTA and CDR2 FQGNSA. V gave up 1 base and J gave up 13 bases, with 23 bases separating them. The CDR3 covers 15 residues. The sequence was collected from a human donor in good health, serving as a control. V and J are TRBV7-2 and TRBJ2-7; D not certain. Specimen: sorted CD4+, CD8+, or CD8+CD57+ T cells (not recorded which) from PBMCs. CDR3 sequence reads: CASSLELQYTEAFYF. The CDR3 bases are TGTGCCAGCAGCTTAGAACTACAGTACACCGAAGCTTTCTACTTC.